This T cell receptor (beta chain) was retrieved from a study of T cells in Graves' hyperthyroidism and ophthalmopathy. Amplification of TCR beta CDR3 regions was performed using RNA transcripts as template. The HTBI primer set drove a first-round RT-PCR of the TCR CDR3. TCRdb itself ran the multiplex PCR reads through MiXCR, one entry per CDR3 protein. The data hold hundreds of thousands of distinct CDR3 sequences, with 45% observed a single time. Study conclusions and caveats: Most clonotypes that expanded in the thyroid above 0.001 also showed up in blood. A 13 V-J model separated ophthalmopathy from stable hyperthyroidism.

A remark on this clonotype: Its antigen is undetermined.

Unmatched junction bases numbered 9, after V lost 5 bases and J lost 6 bases. Germline loops: CDR1 SEHNR, CDR2 FQNEAQ (reference sequence). CDR3 length: 14 amino acids. The chain uses TRBV7-9 and TRBJ1-2; 7 bases agree with TRBD1. This clonotype was obtained from an adult man with Graves' disease, either hyperthyroidism or ophthalmopathy (not recorded which). The sequencing sample was made of peripheral blood or thyroid tissue (not recorded which). CDR3 region: CASSPTGSEHGYTF. The CDR3 DNA follows: TGTGCCAGCAGCCCGACAGGGTCAGAACATGGCTACACCTTC.